The 30 T cell receptor beta chains in this list originate from one sample, sequenced in a study of cytomegalovirus exposure and HLA in healthy donors. Primers for the PCR totalled 60 Vbeta and 13 Jbeta. Sequenced by immunoSEQ multiplex PCR; TCRdb stores in-frame clones only, minus some. The sample contains over 110,000 clones, 78% of which appear only once. Sequenced material: PBMCs. The receptors were gathered from a female donor in good health and CMV-seronegative.

The chain is built from TRBV6-5 and TRBJ1-5, with 11 bases identical to TRBD1. V lost 5 bases, J lost 10 bases, and 4 bases stayed unmatched. There are 13 residues in the CDR3. Germline V gene sequence: CDR1 MNHEY, CDR2 SVGAGI. In DNA form, the CDR3 reads TGTGCCAGCAGTCAGGACAGGGGGCAACCCCAGCATTTT. This codes for CASSQDRGQPQHF.

The chain combines TRBV28 with TRBJ2-5; possibly TRBD2 for D (6 bases). The V and J ends lost 4 bases and 2 bases respectively, with 14 bases between them. In germline, CDR1 is MDHEN, CDR2 SYDVKM. The CDR3 is made up of 15 amino acids. The CDR3 spells CASSSPGLPQETQYF. The CDR3 DNA is TGTGCCAGCAGTTCCCCCGGACTACCTCAAGAGACCCAGTACTTC.

V is TRBV5-1 and J is TRBJ2-5; D possibly corresponds to TRBD2 (7 bases). Looked up from germline, CDR1 is SGHRS and CDR2 is YFSETQ. The CDR3 runs to 14 residues. V lost 4 bases, J lost 4 bases, and 14 bases lay in between. CDR3 region: CASSANREGETQYF. CDR3 nucleotide sequence: TGCGCCAGCAGCGCAAACAGGGAGGGAGAGACCCAGTACTTC. The whole variable domain, filled in from reference TRBV5-1 and TRBJ2-5, reads KAGVTQTPRYLIKTRGQQVTLSCSPISGHRSVSWYQQTPGQGLQFLFEYFSETQRNKGNFPGRFSGRQFSNSRSEMNVSTLELGDSALYLCASSANREGETQYFGPGTRLLVL.

This clone has a single count. This chain joins TRBV28 and TRBJ2-1, with a tentative D call TRBD2 (5 bases). V was pared by 2 bases and J by 2 bases, with 13 bases between. CDR3 size: 16 residues. Germline V gene lookup returns CDR1 MDHEN and CDR2 SYDVKM. CDR3 sequence (DNA): TGTGCCAGCAGTTTAATACGGGGATATACCTACAATGAGCAGTTCTTC. It translates to CASSLIRGYTYNEQFF.

The V call is TRBV6-1, the J call TRBJ2-6; the D gene is possibly TRBD2 (6 bases). The CDR3 is 17 amino acids. Germline CDR1 is MNHNS and CDR2 is SASEGT. V lost 4 bases and J 1 base, leaving 14 bases between the germline ends. CDR3 DNA sequence: TGTGCCAGCAGTGTGCAGGTCAGCGGGTCTGGGGCCAACGTCCTGACTTTC. Its protein is CASSVQVSGSGANVLTF.

This sequence joins TRBV19 and TRBJ1-5; D may be TRBD1 (5 bases). V lost 7 bases and J 6 bases, leaving 13 bases between the germline ends. The length of the CDR3 is 13 residues. Germline CDR1 LNHDA, CDR2 SQIVND (reference sequence). The CDR3 reads CASNTGGGQPQHF. The CDR3, as DNA: TGTGCCAGTAACACCGGGGGGGGTCAGCCCCAGCATTTT. Together with reference TRBV19 and TRBJ1-5, the CDR3 gives the full variable domain: DGGITQSPKYLFRKEGQNVTLSCEQNLNHDAMYWYRQDPGQGLRLIYYSQIVNDFQKGDIAEGYSVSREKKESFPLTVTSAQKNPTAFYLCASNTGGGQPQHFGDGTRLSIL.

This clone was observed a single time. The chain combines TRBV28 with TRBJ2-7; D is possibly TRBD2 (5 bases). The CDR3 is 14 amino acids. The germline CDR1 and CDR2 sequences are MDHEN and SYDVKM. V gave up 7 bases and J gave up 3 bases, with 16 bases separating them. The CDR3 DNA reads TGTGCCAGCACTACCTGGGAGAAAATCTACGAGCAGTACTTC. It translates to CASTTWEKIYEQYF.

This rearrangement joins TRBV30 to TRBJ2-5, with D possibly TRBD2 on 5 matching bases. The DNA end lines up better with TRBJ2-7; the J call may be wrong. This CDR3 is 13 amino acids long. CDR1 and CDR2 (germline): GTSNPN, SVGIG (reference sequence). The CDR3 sequence is CAWSAAVSYEQYF. The CDR3 DNA follows: TGTGCCTGGAGTGCAGCGGTCTCCTACGAGCAGTACTTC.

Written as DNA, the CDR3 is TGTGCCAGCAGTTTACAGGGGCCTACTACCTCTGGGGCCAACGTCCTGACTTTC. Encoded protein: CASSLQGPTTSGANVLTF. V and J are TRBV27 and TRBJ2-6; tentative D call: TRBD1 (6 bases). The CDR3 spans 18 residues. Trimming stripped 2 bases from V and 0 bases from J, with 14 bases between. The germline V gene has CDR1 MNHEY and CDR2 SMNVEV (reference sequence).

V is TRBV19 and J is TRBJ2-1; a weak D match, TRBD2 (5 bases). This CDR3 spans 15 amino acids. Germline V gene data show CDR1 as LNHDA and CDR2 as SQIVND (reference sequence). The V and J ends lost 1 base and 8 bases respectively, with 15 bases between them. CDR3 DNA sequence: TGTGCCAGTAGTATAGGCTTCAATCCTAGCCATGAGCAGTTCTTC. Residues: CASSIGFNPSHEQFF.

This clone was counted only a few times. The chain employs TRBV6-6 and TRBJ1-5, with no clear D. The CDR3 has 14 residues. The germline gives CDR1 MNHNY, CDR2 SVGAGI (reference sequence). V lost 7 bases, J lost 7 bases, and 17 bases lay in between. In DNA form, the CDR3 reads TGTGCCAGCAAGCGGCGCCTCGGAGGCCAGCCCCAGCATTTT. Translation: CASKRRLGGQPQHF.

V is TRBV27 and J is TRBJ2-2, with D possibly matching TRBD1 (6 bases). CDR3 length: 16 residues. Trimming removed 7 bases at V and 6 bases at J, with 21 bases between. Germline loops: CDR1 MNHEY, CDR2 SMNVEV (reference sequence). This chain's CDR3 is CASTSRRGTFPGELFF. CDR3 bases: TGTGCCAGCACCTCACGCAGGGGTACATTTCCCGGGGAGCTGTTTTTT.

This clone was counted between two and nine times. The chain carries TRBV5-1 and TRBJ2-6; 8 bases are a match to TRBD1. This CDR3 comprises 18 residues. The germline V gene has CDR1 SGHRS and CDR2 YFSETQ. After removal of 2 bases from V and 0 bases from J, the junction contained 7 bases not matched to a gene. CDR3 in amino acids: CASSLEGQVLSGANVLTF. CDR3 nucleotides: TGCGCCAGCAGCTTAGAGGGACAGGTACTCTCTGGGGCCAACGTCCTGACTTTC.

The chain combines TRBV30 with TRBJ2-7; 12 nucleotides line up with TRBD2. V was pared by 4 bases and J by 4 bases, with 8 bases of the junction left unmatched. Per the germline V gene, CDR1 is GTSNPN and CDR2 is SVGIG (reference sequence). The CDR3 runs 15 residues. CDR3 bases: TGTGCCTGGACCCTCGGACTAGCGGGGATATACGAGCAGTACTTC. Translated: CAWTLGLAGIYEQYF.

This clone was found once. The genes are TRBV19 and TRBJ1-1, with a tentative D call TRBD1 (6 bases). The V end was cut by 7 bases, the J end by 5 bases, with 14 bases between. The germline CDR1 and CDR2 sequences are LNHDA and SQIVND (reference sequence). This CDR3 is built from 13 residues. In DNA, the CDR3 is TGTGCCAGTAACCTACAGGGTTTGACTGAAGCTTTCTTT. Amino acid sequence: CASNLQGLTEAFF.

Of note for this clone: Mismatch with germline at one junction end may stem from a read error. The rearrangement links TRBV4-1 to TRBJ2-1, with 11 bases aligning to TRBD2. The CDR3 is 15 amino acids. Germline V gives CDR1 MGHRA, CDR2 YSYEKL. The CDR3 DNA reads TGCGCCAGCAGTACCACTAGCGGGAGTGTTGGTGAGCAGCTCTTC. Amino acid sequence: CASSTTSGSVGEQLF.

V is TRBV9 and J is TRBJ1-2; 9 bases line up with TRBD1. Germline loops: CDR1 SGDLS, CDR2 YYNGEE. After removal of 0 bases from V and 4 bases from J, the junction contained 13 bases not matched to a gene. The CDR3 consists of 18 residues. In DNA form, the CDR3 reads TGTGCCAGCAGCGTAGGGTCCGGACAGGGGATATCGCCCTATGGCTACACCTTC. Its translation: CASSVGSGQGISPYGYTF.

This clone was seen repeatedly, ten times or more. J is TRBJ1-1 and V is TRBV27; D remains ambiguous. CDR3 length: 14 amino acids. Trimming stripped 6 bases from V and 1 base from J, with 12 bases between. CDR1 is MNHEY and CDR2 is SMNVEV in the germline V gene (reference sequence). The CDR3 region has the DNA TGTGCCAGCAGGCCCCTATTACGGAACACTGAAGCTTTCTTT. This sequence encodes CASRPLLRNTEAFF.

J is TRBJ2-1 and V is TRBV2, with 12 bases aligning to TRBD2. This CDR3 spans 16 amino acids. CDR1 is SNHLY, CDR2 FYNNEI, per germline. The CDR3 nucleotides are TGTGCTAGTTGGACTAGCGGGAACTTTACCTACAATGAGCAGTTCTTC. It is translated as CASWTSGNFTYNEQFF.

The chain carries TRBV11-2 and TRBJ2-7; tentatively, D is TRBD2 (6 bases). The CDR3 spans 11 residues. Deletions cut 5 bases from V and 6 bases from J, with 8 bases between. Germline V CDR1 and CDR2: SGHAT, FQNNGV. CDR3 coding DNA: TGTGCCAGCAGCCCCGGGGGCGAGCAGTACTTC. Protein: CASSPGGEQYF.

This clone was found a few times. V and J are TRBV19 and TRBJ1-1; D may be TRBD1 (5 bases). This CDR3 region has 14 residues. Trimming stripped 3 bases from V and 4 bases from J, with 12 bases between. CDR1 is LNHDA and CDR2 is SQIVND in the germline V gene (reference sequence). The CDR3 region has the DNA TGTGCCAGTAGTATTGGCAGGGTCAGCACTGAAGCTTTCTTT. Translating gives CASSIGRVSTEAFF.

This chain uses TRBV10-2 with TRBJ2-7; TRBD2 is a possible D gene (7 bases). Germline V gene sequence: CDR1 WSHSY, CDR2 SAAADI. The CDR3 has 16 residues. V was cut by 4 bases and J by 2 bases, with 18 bases left in between. The CDR3, as DNA: TGCGCCAGCAGTGGGGAGGGGGGGGCGCTTCCCTACGAGCAGTACTTC. Translating it yields CASSGEGGALPYEQYF.

The CDR3: CAWSGQVNQPQHF. The CDR3 nucleotides are TGTGCCTGGAGTGGACAGGTCAATCAGCCCCAGCATTTT. The rearrangement joins TRBV30 to TRBJ1-5; D possibly corresponds to TRBD1 (6 bases). Per germline, CDR1 GTSNPN and CDR2 SVGIG (reference sequence). Trimming stripped 1 base from V and 3 bases from J, with 7 bases between. The CDR3 has 13 amino acids.

The chain couples TRBV4-3 to TRBJ2-7; D not resolved. Trimming stripped 1 base from V and 3 bases from J, with 7 bases between. This CDR3 is 13 amino acids long. In germline, CDR1 is LGHNA, CDR2 YSLEER. CDR3 nucleotide sequence: TGCGCCAGCAGCCAAGCTATTTTCTACGAGCAGTACTTC. Translating it yields CASSQAIFYEQYF.

There are a few counts of this clone. The chain joins TRBV21-1 to TRBJ2-7; whether TRBD1, the table's D call, matches the DNA was not checked. TRBV21-1 is a recognized pseudogene. This CDR3 region has 13 residues. The CDR3 loop reads CASRAWGSFVQYF. In DNA form, the CDR3 reads TGTGCCAGCAGAGCCTGGGGCAGCTTTGTGCAGTACTTC.

The chain uses TRBV28 and TRBJ1-3, with TRBD1 matching over 8 bases. V lost 6 bases to trimming and J lost 3 bases; unmatched junction nucleotides: 10. The germline CDR1 and CDR2 sequences are MDHEN and SYDVKM. The CDR3 has 16 residues. As DNA, the CDR3 is TGTGCCAGCAGCCGGACAGGGTTCAGTAGTGGAAACACCATATATTTT. It specifies CASSRTGFSSGNTIYF.

V and J are TRBV9 and TRBJ2-2; 8 bases fit TRBD1. CDR3 size: 14 residues. V shed 10 bases and J 3 bases; nucleotides not matched to a gene: 8. CDR1 is SGDLS, CDR2 YYNGEE, per germline. The CDR3 bases are TGTGCCGGCGCGACAGGGGCGGACACCGGGGAGCTGTTTTTT. Translation: CAGATGADTGELFF.

This clone was observed once. This rearrangement joins TRBV6-6 to TRBJ1-5; 7 bases line up with TRBD1. Germline V lookup: CDR1 MNHNY, CDR2 SVGAGI (reference sequence). J was trimmed by 5 bases and V by 6 bases; bases with no gene match: 7. The CDR3 runs 14 residues. CDR3 loop: CASSSGTDYQPQHF. In nucleotides, the CDR3 is TGTGCCAGCAGCTCCGGGACAGATTATCAGCCCCAGCATTTT.

The V gene is TRBV27, the J gene TRBJ1-4, with 7 bases aligning to TRBD1. This CDR3 comprises 15 residues. In germline, CDR1 is MNHEY, CDR2 SMNVEV (reference sequence). The J segment lost 3 bases and the V segment lost 5 bases, leaving 6 bases of the junction unmatched. This chain's CDR3 is CASSAQGLSNEKLFF. CDR3 DNA: TGTGCCAGCAGTGCACAGGGGCTATCTAATGAAAAACTGTTTTTT.

The V call is TRBV30, the J call TRBJ1-3; TRBD1 aligns across 10 bases. Trimming at V came to 2 bases and at J to 8 bases, leaving 9 bases not matched to a gene. Germline loops: CDR1 GTSNPN, CDR2 SVGIG (reference sequence). This CDR3 region has 15 residues. The CDR3, as DNA: TGTGCCTGGAGTTCCCCGACAGGGGGCTGGGACACCATATATTTT. This sequence encodes CAWSSPTGGWDTIYF.